This T cell receptor beta chain was documented in a study of CD8 T cells in Susac syndrome (dated by TCRdb to 2018 to 2020). For the study in its entirety: The study used repertoire sequencing to test whether antigen drove CD8+ T cell activation and differentiation in Susac syndrome. Study-wide findings and limitations: The TCR sequencing and HLA analysis was acknowledged to have included a relatively small number of individuals.

RNA was extracted using the RNeasy kit, and 0.5 to 1 microgram was reverse transcribed with random hexamers. The immunoSEQ multiplex PCR assay, covering 54 Vbeta and 13 Jbeta segments, was used to amplify TCR beta CDR3 regions. PCR amplification bias was corrected by using a synthetic template baseline for primer optimization and computational correction. The paper's data handling went like this. Reads were annotated to V, D and J genes per IMGT and analyzed with immunoSEQ Analyzer, keeping only productive sequences. Clonality was computed as one minus Shannon entropy normalized by log2 of the number of productive unique sequences. Public and private clones were assessed among the 100 most prevalent clones of each patient and control. Clones were defined as Susac-specific if absent from the healthy and MS cohorts, from 1052 published viral clones and from other ImmuneACCESS disease sequences. TCRdb reprocessing: public reads trimmed at Q25 with fastp, clones called with MiXCR, in-frame beta chains kept. Each record represents a unique CDR3 protein, reported with the most common genes and DNA among its rows. Clone size and V and J calls follow TCRdb, not the original study. The sample has about 200,000 distinct CDR3 sequences on record, nearly 95% of them singletons. The ten most abundant clones make up approximately 0.097% of the sample.

Concerning this clonotype: What this receptor recognizes is not known. Base qualities are missing; no much larger clone stands one base away.

The CDR3 sequence holds 16 residues, the cysteine and phenylalanine included. The CDR3 DNA has 48 bases and is translated from base 1. V lost 5 bases and J lost 8 bases, and the count of bases not matched to a germline gene is 10. Peripheral blood CD8+ and CD4+ T cells from healthy donors, Susac syndrome patients and multiple sclerosis patients were profiled by high-throughput TCR beta sequencing. The multiple sclerosis controls were treatment-naive patients who had stable or active relapsing-remitting disease and met the revised McDonald criteria. Bulk CD8+ and CD4+ T cells were purified by magnetic negative isolation, while CD8+ TEMRA cells were enriched using FACS. Blood was drawn into EDTA tubes, processed within 24 hours, and PBMCs were isolated by density gradient centrifugation. PBMCs intended for TCR sequencing were cryopreserved in liquid nitrogen and thawed later in a water bath at 37 degrees C. The sorted or isolated CD4+, CD8+ and CD8+ TEMRA cells had a purity of 90% or higher.

The sequencing input was CD4+ T cells from PBMCs. The chain is encoded by TRBV12-3 or TRBV12-4 joined to TRBJ2-1; a stretch of 12 junction bases matches TRBD2. This clonotype was sampled from a human donor with multiple sclerosis. CDR3 loop: CASSTRLAGVSDEQFF. The DNA reads TGTGCCAGCAGTACCCGACTAGCGGGGGTCTCAGATGAGCAGTTCTTC.